Listed below are T cell receptor beta chains from one sample, sequenced in a study of blood T cell repertoires in COVID-19. Repertoires were generated with immunoSEQ multiplex PCR, while TCRdb's copy carries only in-frame clones and drops some. The repertoire holds under 250,000 clones, 85% to 90% seen once, with 6% to 9% in the top ten. The sequenced sample was peripheral blood. Receptors were obtained from an older woman with active or convalescent COVID-19. CDR3s include the opening cysteine and the closing phenylalanine or tryptophan. Each record gives: J gene, D gene, CDR3 length, clone size, V gene, CDR3 protein, CDR3 DNA. A D gene is named only where the DNA matches it firmly. Rows give clone size only sometimes, using once, few, many, or a class for an expanded clone.

J gene: TRBJ2-7
D gene: -
CDR3 length: 13
clone size: -
V gene: TRBV7-2
CDR3 protein: CASSSQGGAEQYF
CDR3 DNA: TGTGCCAGCAGCTCCCAAGGGGGGGCCGAGCAGTACTTC

J gene: TRBJ1-5
D gene: -
CDR3 length: 14
clone size: -
V gene: TRBV10-3
CDR3 protein: CAISEAGGGQPQHF
CDR3 DNA: TGTGCCATCAGTGAGGCGGGGGGCGGCCAGCCCCAGCATTTT

J gene: TRBJ1-1
D gene: -
CDR3 length: 14
clone size: -
V gene: TRBV15
CDR3 protein: CATSRRQGNTEAFF
CDR3 DNA: TGTGCCACCAGCAGACGTCAGGGTAACACTGAAGCTTTCTTT

J gene: TRBJ2-5
D gene: TRBD1
CDR3 length: 17
clone size: -
V gene: TRBV10-2
CDR3 protein: CASIEGAGTGILETQYF
CDR3 DNA: TGCGCCAGCATAGAAGGGGCCGGGACAGGTATTTTGGAGACCCAGTACTTC

J gene: TRBJ2-7
D gene: TRBD1
CDR3 length: 16
clone size: -
V gene: TRBV6-5
CDR3 protein: CASSYPAGTAGYEQYF
CDR3 DNA: TGTGCCAGCAGTTACCCCGCCGGGACAGCAGGATACGAGCAGTACTTC

J gene: TRBJ1-3
D gene: -
CDR3 length: 14
clone size: -
V gene: TRBV5-1
CDR3 protein: CASSLGETGNTIYF
CDR3 DNA: TGCGCCAGCAGCTTGGGCGAAACTGGAAACACCATATATTTT

J gene: TRBJ2-1
D gene: -
CDR3 length: 11
clone size: -
V gene: TRBV11-3
CDR3 protein: CASSLSNEQFF
CDR3 DNA: TGTGCCAGCAGCCTAAGCAATGAGCAGTTCTTC

J gene: TRBJ2-3
D gene: -
CDR3 length: 16
clone size: -
V gene: TRBV4-3
CDR3 protein: CASSQEGGGRTDTQYF
CDR3 DNA: TGCGCCAGCAGCCAAGAAGGGGGGGGGCGCACAGATACGCAGTATTTT

J gene: TRBJ1-1
D gene: -
CDR3 length: 14
clone size: -
V gene: TRBV5-4
CDR3 protein: CASSLLGGYTEAFF
CDR3 DNA: TGTGCCAGCAGCTTGTTAGGAGGGTACACTGAAGCTTTCTTT

J gene: TRBJ2-1
D gene: TRBD2
CDR3 length: 16
clone size: -
V gene: TRBV18
CDR3 protein: CASSPRGGPGGNEQFF
CDR3 DNA: TGTGCCAGCTCACCCCGAGGAGGCCCGGGGGGCAATGAGCAGTTCTTC

J gene: TRBJ1-2
D gene: -
CDR3 length: 14
clone size: -
V gene: TRBV15
CDR3 protein: CATSRDRRSYGYTF
CDR3 DNA: TGTGCCACCAGCAGAGACCGGAGGAGCTATGGCTACACCTTC

J gene: TRBJ1-1
D gene: -
CDR3 length: 16
clone size: few
V gene: TRBV5-1
CDR3 protein: CASSLDLTGRNTEAFF
CDR3 DNA: TGCGCCAGCAGCTTGGACCTAACAGGGAGGAACACTGAAGCTTTCTTT

J gene: TRBJ1-5
D gene: -
CDR3 length: 15
clone size: -
V gene: TRBV10-1
CDR3 protein: CAREGRDYSNQPQHF
CDR3 DNA: TGCGCCAGAGAGGGAAGGGATTATAGCAATCAGCCCCAGCATTTT

J gene: TRBJ1-1
D gene: -
CDR3 length: 18
clone size: -
V gene: TRBV7-2
CDR3 protein: CASSPRGGVGIMNTEAFF
CDR3 DNA: TGTGCCAGCAGCCCCCGGGGTGGAGTGGGAATCATGAACACTGAAGCTTTCTTT

J gene: TRBJ1-3
D gene: -
CDR3 length: 16
clone size: -
V gene: TRBV9
CDR3 protein: CASSPLIAGMGNTIYF
CDR3 DNA: TGTGCCAGCAGCCCCCTCATCGCAGGGATGGGAAACACCATATATTTT

J gene: TRBJ2-2
D gene: TRBD1
CDR3 length: 15
clone size: once
V gene: TRBV7-8
CDR3 protein: CASSWTGAGTGELFF
CDR3 DNA: TGTGCCAGCAGCTGGACAGGGGCAGGAACCGGGGAGCTGTTTTTT

J gene: TRBJ1-6
D gene: -
CDR3 length: 15
clone size: once
V gene: TRBV5-1
CDR3 protein: CASSSRGTYNSPLHF
CDR3 DNA: TGCGCCAGCAGCTCCCGGGGAACCTATAATTCACCCCTCCACTTT

J gene: TRBJ2-5
D gene: -
CDR3 length: 13
clone size: -
V gene: TRBV5-1
CDR3 protein: CASSSQVPGTQYF
CDR3 DNA: TGCGCCAGCAGCTCTCAGGTTCCCGGGACCCAGTACTTC

J gene: TRBJ2-3
D gene: TRBD1
CDR3 length: 15
clone size: -
V gene: TRBV27
CDR3 protein: CASSPRDRYTDTQYF
CDR3 DNA: TGTGCCAGCAGTCCGAGGGACAGATACACAGATACGCAGTATTTT

J gene: TRBJ1-2
D gene: -
CDR3 length: 16
clone size: -
V gene: TRBV2
CDR3 protein: CASSEARSVLASGYTF
CDR3 DNA: TGTGCCAGCAGTGAAGCGCGGTCAGTGCTAGCTTCTGGCTACACCTTC

J gene: TRBJ2-1
D gene: -
CDR3 length: 16
clone size: once
V gene: TRBV11-2
CDR3 protein: CASSFRSKVPGYEQFF
CDR3 DNA: TGTGCCAGCAGCTTCCGGAGTAAAGTTCCAGGGTATGAGCAGTTCTTC

J gene: TRBJ1-3
D gene: -
CDR3 length: 11
clone size: -
V gene: TRBV20-1
CDR3 protein: CSAGGGNTIYF
CDR3 DNA: TGCAGTGCGGGAGGTGGAAACACCATATATTTT

J gene: TRBJ1-4
D gene: TRBD1
CDR3 length: 15
clone size: -
V gene: TRBV9
CDR3 protein: CASSVGGQTNEKLFF
CDR3 DNA: TGTGCCAGCAGCGTGGGGGGACAGACTAATGAAAAACTGTTTTTT

J gene: TRBJ1-2
D gene: -
CDR3 length: 14
clone size: -
V gene: TRBV5-1
CDR3 protein: CASSSMEYDYGYTF
CDR3 DNA: TGCGCCAGCAGCTCAATGGAGTACGACTATGGCTACACCTTC

J gene: TRBJ2-2
D gene: -
CDR3 length: 15
clone size: -
V gene: TRBV9
CDR3 protein: CASSVSRGNTGELFF
CDR3 DNA: TGTGCCAGCAGCGTCTCCAGGGGGAACACCGGGGAGCTGTTTTTT

J gene: TRBJ1-5
D gene: -
CDR3 length: 14
clone size: -
V gene: TRBV7-2
CDR3 protein: CASSLGLFGQPQHF
CDR3 DNA: TGTGCCAGCAGCTTAGGGCTCTTTGGCCAGCCCCAGCATTTT

J gene: TRBJ2-7
D gene: -
CDR3 length: 12
clone size: -
V gene: TRBV7-2
CDR3 protein: CASSQEGWEQYF
CDR3 DNA: TGTGCCAGCAGTCAAGAGGGCTGGGAGCAGTACTTC

J gene: TRBJ1-1
D gene: -
CDR3 length: 13
clone size: -
V gene: TRBV5-1
CDR3 protein: CASSYQGNTEAFF
CDR3 DNA: TGCGCCAGCAGCTATCAGGGGAACACTGAAGCTTTCTTT

J gene: TRBJ2-2
D gene: -
CDR3 length: 14
clone size: -
V gene: TRBV7-2
CDR3 protein: CASSSQAKPGELFF
CDR3 DNA: TGTGCCAGCAGCTCACAGGCGAAGCCCGGGGAGCTGTTTTTT

J gene: TRBJ2-1
D gene: -
CDR3 length: 17
clone size: -
V gene: TRBV7-2
CDR3 protein: CASSLRTTLSSYNEQFF
CDR3 DNA: TGTGCCAGCAGCCTCCGGACAACTCTGAGCTCCTACAATGAGCAGTTCTTC